Detailed here is one T cell receptor (beta chain). This sample was included in a study of T cell repertoires in aging, cancer and after chemotherapy. At the level of the study: The full dataset contained 7 million to 9.5 million TCR reads.

The CDR3 is 14 amino acids. Trimming cost V 0 bases and J 6 bases, with 12 bases left between them. Germline V gives CDR1 MNHEY, CDR2 SVGEGT. Peripheral blood genomic DNA, not sorted cells or RNA, was the template. Multiplex touch-down PCR with TRB-A/B primers amplified rearranged V-D-J TRB sequences. MiXCR, run by TCRdb on the multiplex PCR reads, gives a single entry per CDR3 protein. The sample has roughly 1,900 distinct CDR3 sequences, less than 35% seen once; the top ten hold roughly 50%. The rearrangement links TRBV6-2 or TRBV6-3 to TRBJ2-7, with D tentatively TRBD1 (5 bases). The specimen was blood. This sequence was found in a human donor with a solid tumor. CDR3 amino acids: CASSYSLTGTEQYF. CDR3 bases: TGTGCCAGCAGTTACTCTTTAACAGGCACCGAGCAGTACTTC.